Sequencing of this TCR beta chain was carried out in a study of blood T cell repertoires in COVID-19 (dated by TCRdb to the early 2020s). Background for the entire study: Samples from collaborators originated in the United States, Italy and Spain and spanned both the acute and convalescent phases of COVID-19. The prospective study material was composed of cDNA or gDNA derived from T cells, B-cell-depleted T cells, or PBMCs. The dataset comprised deeply sampled blood TCRbeta repertoires from subjects exposed to, actively infected with, or recovered from COVID-19. The repertoires were made available in a free public database intended to serve as a resource for research on the immune response to SARS-CoV-2. Samples were obtained from the ongoing ImmuneRACE study (first 160 participants) and from 1,254 subjects provided by 6 global collaborators. Sample metadata almost always included a de-identified subject ID, COVID-19 status, age in years and sex. Where available, HLA class I and class II types were obtained from metadata supplied by the sample provider rather than from assay-based typing. Overall results and qualifications from the work: The amount of clinical and demographic metadata varied by source and participant and was provided uncurated.

Details on this clone: Its antigen is not yet known. The input lacks base qualities; no much larger clone sits a single base away.

TCRbeta CDR3 regions were amplified from genomic DNA using the immunoSEQ Assay, a bias-controlled multiplex PCR. The paper's processing steps were these. Nucleated cell counts per sample were estimated from amplification of reference gene primers within the assay. To quantify the absolute abundance of each unique TCRbeta CDR3 rearrangement, sequence reads were collapsed and filtered. For each sample, productive Simpson clonality was calculated as the square root of Simpson's diversity index across productive rearrangements. TCRdb obtained this table from immuneACCESS and retained in-frame rearrangements with V and J assigned. These tables miss some clones; where compared with another copy, unresolved V genes account for less than half of the shortfall, and the remainder is unexplained. V and J calls plus clone size are reproduced from that table; the DNA served to infer D and trimming. The sample yields around 47,000 clones; around four fifths were counted once. The biggest ten clones account for 35% to 50% of the sample.

Counted from cysteine to phenylalanine, this CDR3 has 14 amino acids. Kept here is only the CDR3 DNA, which spans 42 bases and is read in frame from base 1. In the germline V gene (reference sequence), CDR1 corresponds to SEHNR and CDR2 to FQNEAQ. The junction carries 14 bases between V and J, which are trimmed by 5 bases and 7 bases respectively. Whole blood was collected in K2EDTA tubes by collaborating institutions according to the institutions' own protocols. For TCRbeta analysis, collaborator samples were shipped as frozen whole blood, as isolated PBMCs, or as DNA extracted from either sample type.

This TCR derives from a human donor in a cohort sampled during active COVID-19. The sequencing input was peripheral blood. This sequence uses TRBV7-9 and TRBJ2-2; the D gene is perhaps TRBD2, on 5 matching bases. The bases read TGTGCCAGCAGCCCACTAAATCGGGGCGGGGAGCTGTTTTTT. It specifies CASSPLNRGGELFF.